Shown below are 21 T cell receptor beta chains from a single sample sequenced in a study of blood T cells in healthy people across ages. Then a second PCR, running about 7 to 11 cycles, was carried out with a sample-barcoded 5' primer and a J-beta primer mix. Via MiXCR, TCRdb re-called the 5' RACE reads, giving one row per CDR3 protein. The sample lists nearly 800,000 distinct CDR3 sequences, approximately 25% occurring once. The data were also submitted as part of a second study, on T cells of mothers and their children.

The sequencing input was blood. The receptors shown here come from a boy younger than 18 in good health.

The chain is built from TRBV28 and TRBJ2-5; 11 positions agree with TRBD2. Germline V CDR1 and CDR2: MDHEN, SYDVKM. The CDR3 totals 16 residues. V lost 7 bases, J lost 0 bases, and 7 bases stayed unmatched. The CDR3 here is CASIPGLAAYQETQYF. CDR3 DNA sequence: TGTGCCAGCATCCCGGGACTAGCGGCTTACCAAGAGACCCAGTACTTC.

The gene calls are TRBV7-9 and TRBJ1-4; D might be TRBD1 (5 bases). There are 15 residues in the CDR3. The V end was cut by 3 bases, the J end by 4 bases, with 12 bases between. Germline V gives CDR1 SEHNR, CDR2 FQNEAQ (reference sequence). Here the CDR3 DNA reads TGTGCCAGCAGCTTGTACCCCAGGGATAATGAAAAACTGTTTTTT. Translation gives CASSLYPRDNEKLFF.

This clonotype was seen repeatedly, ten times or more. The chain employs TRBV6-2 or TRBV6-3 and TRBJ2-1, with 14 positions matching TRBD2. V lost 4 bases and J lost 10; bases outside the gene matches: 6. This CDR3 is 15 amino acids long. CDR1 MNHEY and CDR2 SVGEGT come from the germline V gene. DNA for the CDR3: TGTGCCAGCAGTTCGACTAGCGGGGGGGCCGACGAGCAGTTCTTC. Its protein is CASSSTSGGADEQFF.

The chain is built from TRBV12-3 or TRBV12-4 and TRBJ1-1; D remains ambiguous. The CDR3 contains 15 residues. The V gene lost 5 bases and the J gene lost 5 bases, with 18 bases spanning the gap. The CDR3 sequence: CASSLSPLSVTEAFF. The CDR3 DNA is TGTGCCAGCAGTCTTTCCCCACTTTCGGTGACTGAAGCTTTCTTT.

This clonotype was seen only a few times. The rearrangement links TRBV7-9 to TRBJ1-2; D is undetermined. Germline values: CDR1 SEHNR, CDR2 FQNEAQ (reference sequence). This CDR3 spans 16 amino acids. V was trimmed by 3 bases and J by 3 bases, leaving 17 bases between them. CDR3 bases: TGTGCCAGCAGCTTCACCCCTCTCCCTCCGGACTATGGCTACACCTTC. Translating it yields CASSFTPLPPDYGYTF.

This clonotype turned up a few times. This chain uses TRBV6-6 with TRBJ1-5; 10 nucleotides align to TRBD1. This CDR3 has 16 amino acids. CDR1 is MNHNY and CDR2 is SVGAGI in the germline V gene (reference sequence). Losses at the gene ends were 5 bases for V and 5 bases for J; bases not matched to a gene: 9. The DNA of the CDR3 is TGTGCCAGCAGTACATTCCTTGGACAGGGGGATCAGCCCCAGCATTTT. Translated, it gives CASSTFLGQGDQPQHF.

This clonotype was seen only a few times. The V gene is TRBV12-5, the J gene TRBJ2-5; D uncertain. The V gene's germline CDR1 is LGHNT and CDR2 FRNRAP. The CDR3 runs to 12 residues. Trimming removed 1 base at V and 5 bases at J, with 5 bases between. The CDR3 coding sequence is TGTGCTAGTGGTTTGGAATTTGAGACCCAGTACTTC. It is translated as CASGLEFETQYF. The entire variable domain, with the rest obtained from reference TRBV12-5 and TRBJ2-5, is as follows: DARVTQTPRHKVTEMGQEVTMRCQPILGHNTVFWYRQTMMQGLELLAYFRNRAPLDDSGMPKDRFSAEMPDATLATLKIQPSEPRDSAVYFCASGLEFETQYFGPGTRLLVL.

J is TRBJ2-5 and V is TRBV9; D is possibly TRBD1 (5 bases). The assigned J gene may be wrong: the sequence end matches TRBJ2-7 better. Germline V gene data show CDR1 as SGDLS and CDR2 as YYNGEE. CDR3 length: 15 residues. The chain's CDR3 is CASSPGPGFTSEQYF. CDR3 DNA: TGTGCCAGCAGCCCAGGGCCAGGGTTCACCAGCGAGCAGTACTTC.

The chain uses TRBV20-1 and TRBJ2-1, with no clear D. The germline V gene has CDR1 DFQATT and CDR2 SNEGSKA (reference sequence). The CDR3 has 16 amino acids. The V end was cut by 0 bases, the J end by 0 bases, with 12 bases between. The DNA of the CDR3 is TGCAGTGCTAGAGATCTGGGCTATAGCTCCTACAATGAGCAGTTCTTC. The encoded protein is CSARDLGYSSYNEQFF.

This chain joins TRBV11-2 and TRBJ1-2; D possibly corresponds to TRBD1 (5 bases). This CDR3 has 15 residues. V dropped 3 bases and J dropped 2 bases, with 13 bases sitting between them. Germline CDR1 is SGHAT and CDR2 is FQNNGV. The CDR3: CASSFIRGDNYGYTF. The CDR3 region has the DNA TGTGCCAGCAGCTTTATTCGAGGGGACAACTATGGCTACACCTTC. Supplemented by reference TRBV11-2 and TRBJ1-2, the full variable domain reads EAGVAQSPRYKIIEKRQSVAFWCNPISGHATLYWYQQILGQGPKLLIQFQNNGVVDDSQLPKDRFSAERLKGVDSTLKIQPAKLEDSAVYLCASSFIRGDNYGYTFGSGTRLTVV.

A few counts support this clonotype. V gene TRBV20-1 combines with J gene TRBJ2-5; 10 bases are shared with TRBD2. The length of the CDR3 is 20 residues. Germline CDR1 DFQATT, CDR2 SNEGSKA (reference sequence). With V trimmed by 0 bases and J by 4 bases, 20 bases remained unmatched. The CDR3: CSARDQTPTSGRALGETQYF. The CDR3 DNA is TGCAGTGCTAGAGACCAAACCCCAACGAGCGGGAGGGCCTTAGGAGAGACCCAGTACTTC.

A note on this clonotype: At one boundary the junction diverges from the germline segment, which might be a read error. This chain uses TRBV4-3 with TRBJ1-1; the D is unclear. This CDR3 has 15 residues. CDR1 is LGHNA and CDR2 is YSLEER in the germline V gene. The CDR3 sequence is CASSLLMGGNTEASF. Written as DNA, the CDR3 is TGCGCCAGCAGCCTCCTGATGGGAGGGAACACTGAAGCTTCCTTT.

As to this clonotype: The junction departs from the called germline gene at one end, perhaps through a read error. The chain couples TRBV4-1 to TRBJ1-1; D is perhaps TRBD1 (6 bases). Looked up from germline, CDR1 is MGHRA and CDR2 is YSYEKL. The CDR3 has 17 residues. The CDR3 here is CASSQDTDSALNTEAFF. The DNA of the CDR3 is TGCGCCAGCAGCCAAGATACGGACAGTGCCTTGAACACTGAGGCTTTCTTT.

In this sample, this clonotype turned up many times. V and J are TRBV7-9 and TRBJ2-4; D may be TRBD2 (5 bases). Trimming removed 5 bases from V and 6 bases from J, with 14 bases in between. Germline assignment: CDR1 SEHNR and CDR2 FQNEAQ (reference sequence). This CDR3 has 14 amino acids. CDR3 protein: CASSPWTGGNIQYF. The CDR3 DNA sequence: TGTGCCAGCAGCCCCTGGACCGGAGGAAACATTCAGTACTTC.

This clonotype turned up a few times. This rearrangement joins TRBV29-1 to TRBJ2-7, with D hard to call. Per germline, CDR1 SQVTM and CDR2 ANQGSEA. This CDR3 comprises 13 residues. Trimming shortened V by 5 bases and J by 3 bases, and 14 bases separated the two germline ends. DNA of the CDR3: TGCAGCGTTACGGAAGAAGCTCGCTACGAGCAGTACTTC. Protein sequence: CSVTEEARYEQYF.

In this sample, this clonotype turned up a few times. The CDR3 coding sequence is TGTGCCAGCAGCTCCACAGGTTTAAAAAAGTATTTT. Its protein product is CASSSTGLKKYF. V gene TRBV11-2 combines with J gene TRBJ2-3, with D perhaps matching TRBD1 (5 bases). Germline-derived CDR1 and CDR2 are SGHAT and FQNNGV. Trimming removed 4 bases from V and 13 bases from J, with 15 bases in between. The CDR3 spans 12 residues.

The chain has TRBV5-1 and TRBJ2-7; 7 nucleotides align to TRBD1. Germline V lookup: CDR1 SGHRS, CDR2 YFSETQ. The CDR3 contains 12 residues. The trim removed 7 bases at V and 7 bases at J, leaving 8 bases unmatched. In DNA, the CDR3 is TGCGCCAGCGGGTTGACAGGGAAAGAGCAGTACTTC. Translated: CASGLTGKEQYF.

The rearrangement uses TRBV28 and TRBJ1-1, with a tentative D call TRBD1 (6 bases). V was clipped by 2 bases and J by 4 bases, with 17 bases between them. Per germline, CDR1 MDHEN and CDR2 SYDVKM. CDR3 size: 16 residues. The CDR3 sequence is CASSLNGVRGRTEAFF. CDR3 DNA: TGTGCCAGCAGTTTAAATGGCGTCAGGGGACGCACTGAAGCTTTCTTT.

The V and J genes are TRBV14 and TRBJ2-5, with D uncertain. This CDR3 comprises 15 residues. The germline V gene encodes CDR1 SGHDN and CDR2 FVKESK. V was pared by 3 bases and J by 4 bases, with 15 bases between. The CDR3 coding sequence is TGTGCCAGCAGCCAGGCAGATGAAGGGTTAGAGACCCAGTACTTC. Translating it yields CASSQADEGLETQYF.

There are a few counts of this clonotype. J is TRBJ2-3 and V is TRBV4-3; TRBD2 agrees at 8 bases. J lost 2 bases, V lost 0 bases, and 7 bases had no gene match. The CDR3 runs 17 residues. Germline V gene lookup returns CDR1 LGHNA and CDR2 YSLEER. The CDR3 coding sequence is TGCGCCAGCAGCCAAGATGACTCGGGGGGGTACACAGATACGCAGTATTTT. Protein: CASSQDDSGGYTDTQYF.

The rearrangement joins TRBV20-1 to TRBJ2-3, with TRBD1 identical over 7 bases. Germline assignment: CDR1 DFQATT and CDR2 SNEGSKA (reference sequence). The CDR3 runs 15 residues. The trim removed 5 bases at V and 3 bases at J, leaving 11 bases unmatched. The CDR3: CSAGNRQGVTDTQYF. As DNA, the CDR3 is TGCAGTGCTGGGAACCGACAGGGAGTGACAGATACGCAGTATTTT.